This T cell receptor (beta chain) was retrieved from a study of fetal regulatory T cell absence and autoimmunity. The assay was immunoSEQ multiplex PCR, and TCRdb's table has in-frame clones only and misses some. The data hold around 100,000 clones, with 55% to 75% observed a single time. In germline, CDR1 is SNHLY, CDR2 FYNNEI. V lost 8 bases and J lost 5, with 10 bases in between. The CDR3 is made up of 11 amino acids. The specimen was pancreas tissue. The rearrangement links TRBV2 to TRBJ2-7; no firm D call. The clonotype comes from a male donor with IPEX syndrome. CDR3 sequence: CASYRFHEQYF. The CDR3 DNA sequence: TGTGCCAGCTACAGATTCCACGAGCAGTACTTC.